This T cell receptor (beta chain) is from a study of post-analysis software for immune sequencing data. Findings and limits, study-wide: Controls showed lower frequencies than patients for roughly five TRBV segments, and TRBV5-6, TRBV5-1 and TRBV20-1 were among these.

The CDR3 sequence is 13 residues long. Trimming removed 6 bases from V and 6 bases from J; junction bases left unmatched: 7. Germline V lookup: CDR1 MNHNY, CDR2 SVGAGI (reference sequence). Unique molecular identifiers featured in each of the TCR beta cDNA libraries. TCRdb re-derived calls from the PCR reads in MiXCR, one entry per CDR3 protein. The table shows about 770,000 distinct CDR3 sequences, with just over 45% occurring only once. The sample holds a few counts of this clonotype. Its antigen is not identified. The sequencing sample was made of blood. This TCR was recovered from a girl aged 10 to 17 with multiple sclerosis. The V and J genes are TRBV6-6 and TRBJ2-7, with 8 nucleotides matching TRBD1. This chain's CDR3 is CASSGTGRGEQYF. As DNA, the CDR3 is TGTGCCAGCAGCGGGACAGGCCGAGGCGAGCAGTACTTC.